The present entry profiles one TCR beta chain with its context. The sample belongs to a study of long-term antiretroviral therapy in people with HIV. At the survey level, the v3.0 immunoSEQ assay was run. Produced via immunoSEQ multiplex PCR; TCRdb's table is partial and in-frame only. The sample records under 30,000 clones, 81% being singletons. CDR1 and CDR2 from the germline V gene are LGHNA and YNFKEQ. V shed 4 bases, J shed 7 bases, and the junction held 6 bases outside the gene matches. CDR3 length: 13 residues. The chain is built from TRBV4-2 and TRBJ1-1; 7 nucleotides align to TRBD1. The TCR originated in a man aged 30 to 39 with HIV. The sequencing used unsorted PBMCs, collected 4.4 years after starting antiretroviral therapy. The CDR3 protein is CASSRRGTSEAFF. In DNA form, the CDR3 reads TGTGCCAGCAGCCGCAGGGGGACTAGTGAAGCTTTCTTT.